This is a list of T cell receptor beta chains from one sample in a study of immune evolution from preneoplasia to lung adenocarcinoma. Sequenced by immunoSEQ multiplex PCR; TCRdb stores in-frame clones only, minus some. The sample shows roughly 6,300 clones, about three quarters of them seen only once. Sequencing was performed on FFPE minimally invasive lung adenocarcinoma tissue. These receptor sequences come from a person between 60 and 79 years old with lung adenocarcinoma. Each CDR3 is given with its conserved first and last residue. A D gene is named only where the DNA matches it firmly. Expanded clones are given a class, and other clones once, few, many or no size at all.

j_call v_call clone_size d_call cdr3_nt cdr3_aa
TRBJ2-3 TRBV29-1 few TRBD2 TGCAGCGTGTTCCTAGCGGGAGGGACAGATACGCAGTATTTT CSVFLAGGTDTQYF
TRBJ2-3 TRBV27 . TRBD2 TGTGCCAGCCTTTCTCCGGGACTAGCCGCGGATACGCAGTATTTT CASLSPGLAADTQYF
TRBJ2-7 TRBV7-8 . TRBD1 TGTGCCAGCAGCCTGGGACAGATCTACGAGCAGTACTTC CASSLGQIYEQYF
TRBJ2-2 TRBV7-6 . TRBD1 TGTGCCAGCAGCTTCCGGACAGGGGGGACCACCGGGGAGCTGTTTTTT CASSFRTGGTTGELFF
TRBJ1-1 TRBV30 once TRBD1 TGTGCCTGGAGTGCAGGGGGCGGCACTGAAGCTTTCTTT CAWSAGGGTEAFF
TRBJ2-7 TRBV5-1 once TRBD1 TGCGCCAGCAGCTTGATGGACAGGGGGACGTACGAGCAGTACTTC CASSLMDRGTYEQYF
TRBJ1-2 TRBV5-4 . . TGTGCCAGCAGCTTAAGCTTAAACTCGAACTATGGCTACACCTTC CASSLSLNSNYGYTF
TRBJ1-4 TRBV28 . . TGTGCCAGCAGAACCGGGGCTAATGAAAAACTGTTTTTT CASRTGANEKLFF
TRBJ1-4 TRBV5-3 . TRBD1 TGTGCCAGAAGCAAGCTGACAGGGGTAGAAAATGAAAAACTGTTTTTT CARSKLTGVENEKLFF
TRBJ2-5 TRBV9 few TRBD2 TGTGCCAGCAGCGTAGATGGTGGCGGGAGGGGTGGAGAGACCCAGTACTTC CASSVDGGGRGGETQYF
TRBJ2-7 TRBV2 . . TGTGCCAGCAGCGCCGTACAGGGATCCTACGAGCAGTACTTC CASSAVQGSYEQYF
TRBJ2-7 TRBV28 . TRBD2 TGTGCCAGTTGCGCGGGAGGTACCTACGAGCAGTACTTC CASCAGGTYEQYF
TRBJ2-7 TRBV10-1 few . TGCGCCAGCAGTGCGTCTAGCTTAGGCTACGAGCAGTACTTC CASSASSLGYEQYF
TRBJ2-5 TRBV7-9 . TRBD2 TGTGCCAGCAGCTACGGGGGGGAGACCCAGTACTTC CASSYGGETQYF
TRBJ2-4 TRBV27 . TRBD2 TGTGCCAGCAGGGGCCTAGCGGGAAATCAAAACATTCAGTACTTC CASRGLAGNQNIQYF
TRBJ2-3 TRBV27 few . TGTGCCAGCAGTTTATTGGGGGGAACAGATACGCAGTATTTT CASSLLGGTDTQYF
TRBJ1-2 TRBV13 . TRBD1 TGTGCCAGCAGCTTAGGGACAGGGGGTAGATATGGCTACACCTTC CASSLGTGGRYGYTF
TRBJ2-1 TRBV4-2 . . TGTGCCAGCAGCAGAGACGGAACCTACAATGAGCAGTTCTTC CASSRDGTYNEQFF